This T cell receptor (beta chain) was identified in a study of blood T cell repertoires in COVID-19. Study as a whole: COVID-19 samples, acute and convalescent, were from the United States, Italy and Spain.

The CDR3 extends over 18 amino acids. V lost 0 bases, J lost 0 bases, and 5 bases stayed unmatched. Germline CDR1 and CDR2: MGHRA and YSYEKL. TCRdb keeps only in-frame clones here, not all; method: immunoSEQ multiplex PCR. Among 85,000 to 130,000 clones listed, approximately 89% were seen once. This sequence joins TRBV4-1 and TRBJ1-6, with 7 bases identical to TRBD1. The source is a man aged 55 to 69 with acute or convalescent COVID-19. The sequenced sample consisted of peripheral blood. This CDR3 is CASSQDTTGSSYNSPLHF. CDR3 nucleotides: TGCGCCAGCAGCCAAGATACGACAGGGAGCTCCTATAATTCACCCCTCCACTTT.